This T cell receptor beta chain was captured in a study of shared clonotypes between healthy human individuals. Study at large: The donor group consisted of two women and three men, aged 18 to 49. Study-wide points: Naive subsets generally exceeded memory subsets in estimated richness. Blood alone was sampled, and tissue repertoires likely differ.

On this clone: Its specificity is unknown.

Germline loops: CDR1 SGHAT, CDR2 FQNNGV. The length of the CDR3 is 12 residues. Trimming stripped 6 bases from V and 8 bases from J, with 11 bases between. Naive CD8 populations comprised CD45RO-negative cells positively selected for CCR7, excluding terminally differentiated effector memory CD45RA+ cells. Genomic DNA of every subset was divided equally among multiple immunoSEQ plates. Method: immunoSEQ multiplex PCR; TCRdb's copy keeps in-frame clones and lacks some. The sample lists hundreds of thousands of clones, under 95% occurring once. Sequenced sample: naive CD8+ T cells sorted from blood. This receptor was obtained from a man in his thirties or forties in good health. The chain couples TRBV11-2 to TRBJ2-1; D not certain. The CDR3 region has the DNA TGTGCCAGCAGTGGGCATCTCGATGAGCAGTTCTTC. This translates into CASSGHLDEQFF.